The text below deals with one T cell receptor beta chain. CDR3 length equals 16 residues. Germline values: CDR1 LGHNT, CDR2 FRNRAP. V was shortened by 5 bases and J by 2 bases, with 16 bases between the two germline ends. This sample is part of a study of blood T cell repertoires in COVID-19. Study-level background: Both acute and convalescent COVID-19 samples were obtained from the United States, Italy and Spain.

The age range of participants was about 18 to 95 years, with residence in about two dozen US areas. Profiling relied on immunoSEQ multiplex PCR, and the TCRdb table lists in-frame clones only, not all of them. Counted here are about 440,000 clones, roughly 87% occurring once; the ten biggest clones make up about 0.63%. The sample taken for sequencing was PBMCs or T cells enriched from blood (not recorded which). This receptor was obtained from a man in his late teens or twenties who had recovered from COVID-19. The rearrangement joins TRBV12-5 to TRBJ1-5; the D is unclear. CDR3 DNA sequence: TGTGCTAGTGGTGACTATAGGGAGACCGGCAATCAGCCCCAGCATTTT. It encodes CASGDYRETGNQPQHF.